This T cell receptor (beta chain) appears in the sequencing data of a study of OX40 agonist ivuxolimab in advanced cancers. Looking at the study overall: Ivuxolimab, which patients received intravenously every 2 weeks, was dosed at 0.01 to 10 mg/kg.

Concerning this clone itself: Its antigen is not known. At the DNA level, this CDR3 is encoded by other sequences in the same sample as well.

Study results and caveats: Mean expanded clone counts were higher in CD8+ than CD4+ T cells. No determination was made of the antigen specificity of the expanded peripheral T cells.

The CDR3 extends over 12 amino acids. V lost 5 bases and J lost 1, with 3 bases in between. Germline CDR1 is LNHDA and CDR2 is SQIVND (reference sequence). This table comes from immunoSEQ multiplex PCR, and its TCRdb copy is limited to in-frame clones, with some not included. The sample lists about 88,000 clones, roughly 84% occurring once. The sample here was CD4+ or CD8+ T cells sorted from blood, taken in a trial of the OX40 agonist ivuxolimab. V gene TRBV19 combines with J gene TRBJ1-5, with unresolved D. The origin of this receptor is an adult with an advanced solid tumor such as melanoma, head and neck, liver or kidney cancer. The CDR3 here is CASSESNQPQHF. The CDR3 nucleotides are TGTGCCAGTAGTGAGAGCAATCAGCCCCAGCATTTT.